Sequencing of this T cell receptor beta chain was carried out in a study of Tregs in tolerant kidney transplant recipients (dated by TCRdb to the late 2010s). With regard to the full study: The study applied TCRbeta sequencing to find donor-specific regulatory T cells before combined kidney and bone marrow transplantation and then followed those same cells after transplant. In 3 healthy controls, several methods of expanding Tregs specific for an allogeneic donor were compared by TCRbeta repertoire sequencing. Overall study outcomes, separate from this receptor: Expanding Tregs with activated donor B cells appeared to identify the most biologically relevant and donor-specific TCRbeta repertoire. Biological reproducibility was not directly assessed, although technical replication error appeared to be minimal. The study was constrained by small patient numbers, and validation of the findings is required in larger populations and under other immunosuppression protocols.

From the germline V gene (reference sequence), CDR1 is SGHKS and CDR2 is YYEKEE. The germline V end is reduced by 0 bases and the J end by 2 bases; junction bases left unmatched: 7. The CDR3 covers 18 residues, taking in both the cysteine and the phenylalanine. The CDR3 DNA has 54 bases and is translated from base 1. With respect to this clone: Its recognized antigen is unknown. No much larger clone is present one base from it, and per-base qualities are unavailable.

Thawed PBMCs were FACS-sorted into unstimulated Tregs (CD4+CD25+CD127-), CD4+ non-Tregs (CD4+CD25-), CD4 cells and CD8 cells. Blood from healthy controls was obtained either from healthy volunteers or as purchased buffy coats. Healthy control blood was processed to PBMCs with a Ficoll density gradient and then cryopreserved, whereas patient PBMCs were collected both before and after transplant. For TCRbeta CDR3 sequencing, genomic DNA from the sorted cells was extracted using the QIAGEN DNeasy Blood and Tissue Kit. Through immunoSEQ, high-throughput TCRbeta CDR3 sequencing was done commercially, including PCR amplification with internal controls and bias correction. The authors processed their data as follows. Unique productive TCRbeta sequences were defined by CDR3 nucleotide sequence where primers matched, and otherwise by CDR3 amino acid sequence together with Vbeta and Jbeta genes. As a correction for sorting error, sequences shared between sorted populations at a frequency ratio of 2:1 or less were discarded, and the remaining shared sequences were assigned to the higher population. A sequence was defined as donor-reactive if the sequence was expanded at least 5-fold in CFSE-low cells compared with unstimulated cells and had a frequency of at least 0.01% in CFSE-low cells. Jensen-Shannon divergence calculated on the top 100 TCRbeta sequences ranked by frequency was used to measure repertoire divergence. For any sample with multiple sequencing runs, sorting error was corrected in each run separately before the runs were pooled. The source is immuneACCESS, and TCRdb retained only in-frame sequences with V and J called. Part of the clones is not carried over; for the studies checked, unresolved V genes explain less than half of this, and the remainder is unexplained. V and J calls and clone size follow that table, whereas D and trimming were derived from the DNA. This sample lists some 69,000 clones; around 84% were detected once. The ten most abundant clones make up approximately 4% of the sample.

The clonotype originates from a human donor in good health. The chain is encoded by TRBV5-5 joined to TRBJ2-1, with 11 junctional bases fitting TRBD2. The sequenced sample consisted of CD4+ T cells from blood. The encoded CDR3 is CASSLESSGRAAYNEQFF. The DNA sequence is TGTGCCAGCAGCTTGGAGAGTAGCGGGAGGGCCGCCTACAATGAGCAGTTCTTC.